This T cell receptor (beta chain) was recovered during a study of blood T cell repertoires in COVID-19. Study context: Researchers got acute and convalescent COVID-19 samples from the United States, Italy and Spain. Sources were T cells, B-cell-depleted T cells, or PBMCs; the material itself was cDNA or gDNA.

Germline CDR1 is SGHRS and CDR2 is YFSETQ. Deletions cut 3 bases from V and 1 base from J, with 10 bases between. This CDR3 region has 15 residues. Study processing details: Researchers report that nucleated cell counts were estimated from reference gene primer amplification. Data came from immunoSEQ multiplex PCR; TCRdb stores just in-frame clones and leaves some out. V and J calls and clone size are given by that table; D and trimming were obtained from the DNA. This sample yields under 250,000 clones, of which about nine tenths are seen a single time; roughly 2.5% belongs to the top ten. The J gene is TRBJ2-2, the V gene TRBV5-1; D call uncertain. The material sequenced was peripheral blood. The receptor comes from a woman aged 55 to 70 with acute or convalescent COVID-19. This CDR3 reads CASSSTGGNTGELFF. The CDR3 DNA follows: TGCGCCAGCAGCTCCACTGGCGGGAACACCGGGGAGCTGTTTTTT.